The source of this T cell receptor (beta chain) is a study of CD8 T cells in ankylosing spondylitis. Study results and limitations: Seven or eight highly homologous variants made up a TCR beta motif, and this motif appeared characteristic of ankylosing spondylitis blood. Certain motif variants had earlier appeared in reactive arthritis synovial fluid and blood.

TCRdb reprocessed the 5' RACE reads with MiXCR, giving one entry per CDR3 protein. The table has 300,000 to 400,000 distinct CDR3 sequences, 20% to 25% seen once; the top ten hold roughly a sixth. Remarks on this clonotype: Its antigen is as yet unknown. Mismatch with germline at one junction end may stem from a read error.

This CDR3 region has 14 residues. CDR1 and CDR2 from the germline V gene are SNHLY and FYNNEI. This sequence joins TRBV2 and TRBJ1-5, with TRBD1 matching over 7 bases. The TCR comes from a male donor with ankylosing spondylitis. Sequenced input: blood, either unsorted or a sorted T cell fraction (not recorded which). CDR3 coding DNA: TGTGCCAGCAGTGATGTAGGGGGCAAACAGCCCCAGCATTTT. Translating gives CASSDVGGKQPQHF.